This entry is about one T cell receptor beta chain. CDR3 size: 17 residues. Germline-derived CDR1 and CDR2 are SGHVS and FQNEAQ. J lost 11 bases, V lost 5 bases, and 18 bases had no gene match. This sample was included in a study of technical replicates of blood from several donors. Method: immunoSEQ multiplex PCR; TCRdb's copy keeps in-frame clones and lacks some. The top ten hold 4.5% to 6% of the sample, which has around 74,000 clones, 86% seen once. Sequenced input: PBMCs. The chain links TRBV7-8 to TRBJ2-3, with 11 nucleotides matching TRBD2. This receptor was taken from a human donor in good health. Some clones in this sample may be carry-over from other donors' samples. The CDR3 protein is CASSAPLRLAGRSGQYF. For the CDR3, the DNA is TGTGCCAGCAGCGCTCCCCTCCGACTAGCGGGGAGGTCAGGGCAGTATTTT.